This T cell receptor beta chain is from a study of blood T cell repertoires in COVID-19. Authors' analysis steps: Reference gene primers were amplified, and this amplification served to estimate nucleated cell counts. TCRdb keeps only in-frame clones here, not all; method: immunoSEQ multiplex PCR. Clonal size and the V and J genes are those of that table, whereas D and trimming came from the DNA. The sample contains some 190,000 clones, approximately 80% of which appear only once. The CDR3 sequence is 15 residues long. The germline V gene encodes CDR1 LNHDA and CDR2 SQIVND (reference sequence). Trimming took 8 bases from V and 8 from J; bases not matched to a gene: 6. This clone is a singleton in its sample.

V usage is TRBV19 and J usage is TRBJ2-2; 15 bases map to TRBD2. This TCR derives from a man aged 60 to 75 who had been exposed to COVID-19. The source material was PBMCs or T cells enriched from blood (not recorded which). Written as DNA, the CDR3 is TGTGCCAGTGGGGGACTAGCGGGAGGAAGTGGGGAGCTGTTTTTT. Translating gives CASGGLAGGSGELFF.